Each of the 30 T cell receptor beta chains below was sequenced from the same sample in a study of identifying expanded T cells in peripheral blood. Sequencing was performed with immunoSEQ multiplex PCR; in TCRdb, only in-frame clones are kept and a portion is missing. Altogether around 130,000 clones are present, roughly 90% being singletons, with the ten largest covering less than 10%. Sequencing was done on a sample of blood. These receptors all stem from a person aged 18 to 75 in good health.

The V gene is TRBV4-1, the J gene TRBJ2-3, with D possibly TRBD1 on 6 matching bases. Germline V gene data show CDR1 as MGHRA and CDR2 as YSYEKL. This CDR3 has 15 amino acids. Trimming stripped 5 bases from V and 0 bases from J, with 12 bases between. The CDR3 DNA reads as TGCGCCAGCAGCAGGACAGAGACTAGCACAGATACGCAGTATTTT. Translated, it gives CASSRTETSTDTQYF.

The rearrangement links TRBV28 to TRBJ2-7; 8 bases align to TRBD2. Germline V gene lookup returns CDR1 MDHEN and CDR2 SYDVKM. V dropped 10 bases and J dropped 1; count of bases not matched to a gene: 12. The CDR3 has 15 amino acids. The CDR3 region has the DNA TGTGCCACCGGCACTAGCGGAAGAGGGTCCTACGAGCAGTACTTC. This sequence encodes CATGTSGRGSYEQYF.

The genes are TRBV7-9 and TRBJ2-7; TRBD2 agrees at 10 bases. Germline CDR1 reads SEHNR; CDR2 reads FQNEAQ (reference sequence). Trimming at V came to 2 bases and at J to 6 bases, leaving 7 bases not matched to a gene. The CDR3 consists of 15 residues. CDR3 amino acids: CASSLSLAGAREQYF. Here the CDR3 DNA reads TGTGCCAGCAGCTTATCCCTAGCGGGAGCCCGCGAGCAGTACTTC.

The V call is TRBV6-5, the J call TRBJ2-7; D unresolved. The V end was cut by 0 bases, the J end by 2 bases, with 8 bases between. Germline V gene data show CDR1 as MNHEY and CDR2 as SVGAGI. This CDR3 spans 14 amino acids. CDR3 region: CASSYSIQTYEQYF. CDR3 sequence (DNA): TGTGCCAGCAGTTACTCGATACAAACCTACGAGCAGTACTTC.

In DNA, the CDR3 is TGTGCCAGCAGCTCGACGCGGACAGATACGCAGTATTTT. As protein: CASSSTRTDTQYF. The chain employs TRBV7-3 and TRBJ2-3; D unresolved. Germline-derived CDR1 and CDR2 are SGHTA and FQGTGA. Trimming removed 4 bases at V and 3 bases at J, with 8 bases between. The CDR3 totals 13 residues.

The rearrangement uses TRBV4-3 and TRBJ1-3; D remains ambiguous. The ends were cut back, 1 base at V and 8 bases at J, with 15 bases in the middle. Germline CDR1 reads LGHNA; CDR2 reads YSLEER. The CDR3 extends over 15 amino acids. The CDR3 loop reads CASSQAAGAVDTIYF. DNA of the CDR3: TGCGCCAGCAGCCAAGCAGCGGGAGCCGTAGACACCATATATTTT.

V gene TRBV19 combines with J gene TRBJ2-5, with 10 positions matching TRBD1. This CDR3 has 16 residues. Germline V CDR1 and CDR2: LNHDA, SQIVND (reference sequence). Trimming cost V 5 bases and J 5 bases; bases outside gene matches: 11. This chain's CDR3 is CASSSIPGQGLETQYF. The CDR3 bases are TGTGCCAGTAGTTCTATCCCGGGACAGGGGTTGGAGACCCAGTACTTC.

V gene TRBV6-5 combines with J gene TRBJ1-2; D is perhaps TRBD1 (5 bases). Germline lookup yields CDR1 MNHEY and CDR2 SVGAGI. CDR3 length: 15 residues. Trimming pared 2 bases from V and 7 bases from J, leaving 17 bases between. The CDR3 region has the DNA TGTGCCAGCAGTTACGAGTTTCGACGGGGACTTGGCTACACCTTC. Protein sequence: CASSYEFRRGLGYTF.

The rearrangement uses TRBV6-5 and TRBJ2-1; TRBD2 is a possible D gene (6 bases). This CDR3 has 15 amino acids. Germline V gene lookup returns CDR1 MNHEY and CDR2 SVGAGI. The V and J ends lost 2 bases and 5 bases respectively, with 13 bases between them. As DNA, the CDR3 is TGTGCCAGCAGTTACACTCCGGGACTCCACAATGAGCAGTTCTTC. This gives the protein CASSYTPGLHNEQFF.

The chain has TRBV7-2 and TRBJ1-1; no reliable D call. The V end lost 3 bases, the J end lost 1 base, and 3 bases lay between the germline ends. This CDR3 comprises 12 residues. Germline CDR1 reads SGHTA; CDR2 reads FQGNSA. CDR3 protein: CASSLTNTEAFF. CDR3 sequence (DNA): TGTGCCAGCAGCTTGACGAACACTGAAGCTTTCTTT.

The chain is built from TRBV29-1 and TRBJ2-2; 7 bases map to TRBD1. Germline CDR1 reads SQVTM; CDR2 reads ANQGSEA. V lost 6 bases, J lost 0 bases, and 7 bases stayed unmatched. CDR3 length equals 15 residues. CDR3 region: CSVVPGQSNTGELFF. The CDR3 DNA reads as TGCAGCGTCGTACCGGGACAGTCGAACACCGGGGAGCTGTTTTTT.

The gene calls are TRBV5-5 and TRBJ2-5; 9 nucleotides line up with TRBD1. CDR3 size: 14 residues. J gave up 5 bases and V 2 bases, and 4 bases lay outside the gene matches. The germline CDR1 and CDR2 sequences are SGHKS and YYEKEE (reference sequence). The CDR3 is CASSLDRGRETQYF. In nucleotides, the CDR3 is TGTGCCAGCAGCTTAGACAGGGGGAGGGAGACCCAGTACTTC.

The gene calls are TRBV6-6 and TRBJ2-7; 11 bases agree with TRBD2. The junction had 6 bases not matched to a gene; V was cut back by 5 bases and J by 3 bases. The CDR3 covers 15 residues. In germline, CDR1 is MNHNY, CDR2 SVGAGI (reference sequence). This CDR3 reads CASSLLAGGFYEQYF. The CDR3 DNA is TGTGCCAGCAGTCTTCTAGCGGGAGGCTTCTACGAGCAGTACTTC.

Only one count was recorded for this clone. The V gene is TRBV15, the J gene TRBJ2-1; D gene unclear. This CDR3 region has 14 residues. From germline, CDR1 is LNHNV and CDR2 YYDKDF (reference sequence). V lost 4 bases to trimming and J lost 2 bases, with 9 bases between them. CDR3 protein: CATSTGSPYNEQFF. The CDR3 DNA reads TGTGCCACCAGCACGGGTTCTCCCTACAATGAGCAGTTCTTC.

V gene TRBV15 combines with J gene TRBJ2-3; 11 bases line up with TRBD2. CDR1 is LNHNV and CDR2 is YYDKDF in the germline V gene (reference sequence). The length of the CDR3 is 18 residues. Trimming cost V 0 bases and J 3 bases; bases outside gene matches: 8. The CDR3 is CATSRDPTSGGRTDTQYF. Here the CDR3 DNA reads TGTGCCACCAGCAGAGATCCCACTAGCGGGGGTAGGACAGATACGCAGTATTTT.

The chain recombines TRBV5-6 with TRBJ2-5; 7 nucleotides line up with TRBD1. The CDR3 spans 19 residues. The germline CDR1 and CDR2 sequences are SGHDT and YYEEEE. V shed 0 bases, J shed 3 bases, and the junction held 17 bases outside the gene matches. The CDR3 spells CASSLGWDSGINVKETQYF. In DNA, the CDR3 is TGTGCCAGCAGCTTGGGATGGGACAGTGGTATTAACGTAAAAGAGACCCAGTACTTC.

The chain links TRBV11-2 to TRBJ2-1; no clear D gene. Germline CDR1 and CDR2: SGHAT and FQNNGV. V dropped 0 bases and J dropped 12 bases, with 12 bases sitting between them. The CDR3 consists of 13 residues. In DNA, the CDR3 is TGTGCCAGCAGCTTAGACTCTCCCCAAGGGCAGTTCTTC. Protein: CASSLDSPQGQFF.

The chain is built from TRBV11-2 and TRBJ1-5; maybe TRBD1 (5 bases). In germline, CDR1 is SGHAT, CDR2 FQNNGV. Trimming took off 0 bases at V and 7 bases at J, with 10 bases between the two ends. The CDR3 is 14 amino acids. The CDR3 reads CASSLESGRQPQHF. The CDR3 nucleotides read TGTGCCAGCAGCTTAGAGTCAGGGCGCCAGCCCCAGCATTTT. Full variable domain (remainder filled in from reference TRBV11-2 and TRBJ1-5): EAGVAQSPRYKIIEKRQSVAFWCNPISGHATLYWYQQILGQGPKLLIQFQNNGVVDDSQLPKDRFSAERLKGVDSTLKIQPAKLEDSAVYLCASSLESGRQPQHFGDGTRLSIL.

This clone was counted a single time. CDR3 in amino acids: CAWNEGQGGYGYTF. The CDR3 bases are TGTGCCTGGAACGAAGGACAGGGTGGCTATGGCTACACCTTC. V and J are TRBV30 and TRBJ1-2, with 8 bases that match TRBD1. The length of the CDR3 is 14 residues. The V gene's germline CDR1 is GTSNPN and CDR2 SVGIG (reference sequence). V shed 4 bases, J shed 4 bases, and the junction held 8 bases outside the gene matches.

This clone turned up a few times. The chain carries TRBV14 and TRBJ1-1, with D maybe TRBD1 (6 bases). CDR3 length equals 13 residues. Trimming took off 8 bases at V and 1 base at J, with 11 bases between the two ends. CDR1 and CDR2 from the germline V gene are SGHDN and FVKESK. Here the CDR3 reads CASSGTPNTEAFF. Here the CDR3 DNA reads TGTGCCAGCTCCGGGACACCGAACACTGAAGCTTTCTTT. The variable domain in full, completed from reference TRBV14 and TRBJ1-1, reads EAGVTQFPSHSVIEKGQTVTLRCDPISGHDNLYWYRRVMGKEIKFLLHFVKESKQDESGMPNNRFLAERTGGTYSTLKVQPAELEDSGVYFCASSGTPNTEAFFGQGTRLTVV.

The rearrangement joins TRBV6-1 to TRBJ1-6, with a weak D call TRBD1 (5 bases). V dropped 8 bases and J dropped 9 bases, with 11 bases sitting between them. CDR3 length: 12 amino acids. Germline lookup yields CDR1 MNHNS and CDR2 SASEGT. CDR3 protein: CASRTGSSPLHF. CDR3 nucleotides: TGTGCCAGCCGTACAGGATCTTCACCCCTCCACTTT.

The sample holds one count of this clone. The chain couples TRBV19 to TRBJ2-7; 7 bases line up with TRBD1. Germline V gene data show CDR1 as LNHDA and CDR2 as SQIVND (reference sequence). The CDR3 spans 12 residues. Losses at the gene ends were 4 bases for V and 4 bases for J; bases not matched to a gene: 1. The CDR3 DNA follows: TGTGCCAGTAGTACAGGGGGTTACGAGCAGTACTTC. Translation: CASSTGGYEQYF.

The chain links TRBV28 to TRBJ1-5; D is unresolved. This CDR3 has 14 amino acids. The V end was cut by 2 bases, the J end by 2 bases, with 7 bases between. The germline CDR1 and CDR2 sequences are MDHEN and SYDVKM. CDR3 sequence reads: CASSLIMGNQPQHF. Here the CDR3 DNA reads TGTGCCAGCAGTTTAATTATGGGCAATCAGCCCCAGCATTTT.

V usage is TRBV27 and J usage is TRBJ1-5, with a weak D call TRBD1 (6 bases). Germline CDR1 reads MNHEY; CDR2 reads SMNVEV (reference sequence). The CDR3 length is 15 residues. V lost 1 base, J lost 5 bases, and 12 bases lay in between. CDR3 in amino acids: CASSLFRAGDQPQHF. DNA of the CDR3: TGTGCCAGCAGTTTATTCAGGGCAGGGGATCAGCCCCAGCATTTT.

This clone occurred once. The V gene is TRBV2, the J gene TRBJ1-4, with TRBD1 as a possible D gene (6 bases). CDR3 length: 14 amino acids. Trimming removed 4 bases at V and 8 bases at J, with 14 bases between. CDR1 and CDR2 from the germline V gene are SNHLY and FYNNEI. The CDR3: CASSGEGGTEKLFF. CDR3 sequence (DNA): TGTGCCAGCAGTGGGGAGGGAGGGACAGAAAAACTGTTTTTT. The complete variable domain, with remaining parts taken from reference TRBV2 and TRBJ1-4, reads EPEVTQTPSHQVTQMGQEVILRCVPISNHLYFYWYRQILGQKVEFLVSFYNNEISEKSEIFDDQFSVERPDGSNFTLKIRSTKLEDSAMYFCASSGEGGTEKLFFGSGTQLSVL.

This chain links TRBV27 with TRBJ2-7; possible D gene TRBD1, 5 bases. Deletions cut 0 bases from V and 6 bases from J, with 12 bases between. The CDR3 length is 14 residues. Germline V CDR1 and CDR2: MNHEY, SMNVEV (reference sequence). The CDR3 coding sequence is TGTGCCAGCAGTTTATCAGGCAGGGTGGGCGAGCAGTACTTC. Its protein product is CASSLSGRVGEQYF.

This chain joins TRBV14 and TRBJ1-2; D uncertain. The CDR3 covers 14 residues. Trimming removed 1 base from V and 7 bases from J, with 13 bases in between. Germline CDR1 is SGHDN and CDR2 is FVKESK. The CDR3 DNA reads TGTGCCAGCAGCCAAGGCGATGGAGTCGGTGGCTACACCTTC. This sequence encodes CASSQGDGVGGYTF. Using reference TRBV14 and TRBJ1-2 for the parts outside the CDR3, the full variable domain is EAGVTQFPSHSVIEKGQTVTLRCDPISGHDNLYWYRRVMGKEIKFLLHFVKESKQDESGMPNNRFLAERTGGTYSTLKVQPAELEDSGVYFCASSQGDGVGGYTFGSGTRLTVV.

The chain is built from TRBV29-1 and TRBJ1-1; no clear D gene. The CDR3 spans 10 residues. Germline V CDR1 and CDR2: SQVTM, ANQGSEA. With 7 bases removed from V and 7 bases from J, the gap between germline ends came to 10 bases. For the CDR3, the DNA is TGCAGCGCTCCGGGCCGTGAAGCTTTCTTT. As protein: CSAPGREAFF.

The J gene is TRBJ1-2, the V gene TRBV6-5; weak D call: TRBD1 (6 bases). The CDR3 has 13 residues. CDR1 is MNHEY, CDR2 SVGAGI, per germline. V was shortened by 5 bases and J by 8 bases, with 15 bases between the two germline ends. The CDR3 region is CASSTQQGYGYTF. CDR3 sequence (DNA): TGTGCCAGCAGTACACAACAGGGATACGGCTACACCTTC.

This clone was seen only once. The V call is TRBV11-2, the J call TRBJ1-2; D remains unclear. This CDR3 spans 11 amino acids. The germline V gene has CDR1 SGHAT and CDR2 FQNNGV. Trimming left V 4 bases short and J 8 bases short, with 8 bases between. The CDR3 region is CASSSLRGYTF. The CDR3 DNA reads TGTGCCAGCAGCTCCCTAAGGGGCTACACCTTC.